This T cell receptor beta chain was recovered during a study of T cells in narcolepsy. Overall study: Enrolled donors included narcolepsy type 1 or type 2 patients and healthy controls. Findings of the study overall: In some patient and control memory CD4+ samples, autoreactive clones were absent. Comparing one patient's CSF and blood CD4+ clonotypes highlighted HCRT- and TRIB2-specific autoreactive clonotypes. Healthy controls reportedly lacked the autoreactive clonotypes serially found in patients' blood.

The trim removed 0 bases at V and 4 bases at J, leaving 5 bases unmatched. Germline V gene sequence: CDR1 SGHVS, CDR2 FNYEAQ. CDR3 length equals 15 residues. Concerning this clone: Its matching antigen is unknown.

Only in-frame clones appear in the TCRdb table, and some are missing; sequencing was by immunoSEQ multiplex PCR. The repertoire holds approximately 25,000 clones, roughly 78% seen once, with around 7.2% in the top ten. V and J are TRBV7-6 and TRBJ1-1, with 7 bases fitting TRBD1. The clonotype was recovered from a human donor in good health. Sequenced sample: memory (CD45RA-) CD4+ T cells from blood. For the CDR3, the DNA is TGTGCCAGCAGCTTAGCGTACAGGGGTGTCACTGAAGCTTTCTTT. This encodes CASSLAYRGVTEAFF.